This T cell receptor (beta chain) was identified during a study of graft-versus-host responses after intestinal transplantation. Study-level information: Among the recipients, all got anti-thymocyte globulin induction and then tacrolimus and steroids for around 3 years. Study findings and constraints: There were GvH clones found in recipient marrow, and some of them appeared first in ileum or blood. Early after transplant, HvG declines were associated with peak levels of circulating GvH clones.

The CDR3 is 14 amino acids. Germline V gene data show CDR1 as MNHNS and CDR2 as SASEGT. V was pared by 3 bases and J by 3 bases, with 5 bases of the junction left unmatched. A remark on this clone: Its antigen remains unidentified.

The method was immunoSEQ multiplex PCR; TCRdb's version includes in-frame clones alone and lacks a portion of them. This sample has roughly 9,600 clones; approximately 80% occur once, and the top ten carry 20% to 25%. Grafts had their tissue processed, releasing intraepithelial and lamina propria lymphocytes. Specimen: ileum tissue, collected about 440 days after intestinal transplantation. The J gene is TRBJ2-7, the V gene TRBV6-1; 7 bases map to TRBD2. The receptor's source is a human patient who received an intestinal transplant, so some T cells may come from the graft donor. DNA of the CDR3: TGTGCCAGCAGTGACTGGGGGAGGGGCTACGAGCAGTACTTC. Encoded protein: CASSDWGRGYEQYF.